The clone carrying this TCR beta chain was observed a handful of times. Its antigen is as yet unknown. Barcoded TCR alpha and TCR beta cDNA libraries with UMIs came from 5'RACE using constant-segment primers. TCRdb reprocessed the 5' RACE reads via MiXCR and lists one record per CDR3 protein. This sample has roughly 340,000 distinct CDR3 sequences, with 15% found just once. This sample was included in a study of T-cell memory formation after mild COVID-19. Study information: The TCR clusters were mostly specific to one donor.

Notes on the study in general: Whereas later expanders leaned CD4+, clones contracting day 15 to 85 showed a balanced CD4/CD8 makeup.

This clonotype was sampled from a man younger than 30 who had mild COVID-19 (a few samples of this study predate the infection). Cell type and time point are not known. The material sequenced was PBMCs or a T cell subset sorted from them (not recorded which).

The chain's CDR3 is CASSLRVRGYSGNTIYF. CDR3 DNA: TGTGCCAGCAGCTTAAGGGTCAGGGGGTACTCTGGAAACACCATATATTTT. This chain joins TRBV7-6 and TRBJ1-3, with 7 positions matching TRBD1. Germline CDR1 and CDR2: SGHVS and FNYEAQ. V was pared by 2 bases and J by 0 bases, with 7 bases of the junction left unmatched. CDR3 length: 17 amino acids.